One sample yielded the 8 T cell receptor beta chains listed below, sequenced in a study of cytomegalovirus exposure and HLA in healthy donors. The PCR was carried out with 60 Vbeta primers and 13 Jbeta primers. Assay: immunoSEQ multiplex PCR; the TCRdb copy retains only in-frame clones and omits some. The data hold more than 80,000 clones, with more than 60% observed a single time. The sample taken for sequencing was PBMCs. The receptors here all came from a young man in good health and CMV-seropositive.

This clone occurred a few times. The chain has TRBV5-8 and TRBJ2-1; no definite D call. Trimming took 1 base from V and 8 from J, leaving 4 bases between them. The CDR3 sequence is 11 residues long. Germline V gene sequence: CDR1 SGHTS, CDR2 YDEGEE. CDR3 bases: TGTGCCAGCAGCTTGTTAGATGAGCAGTTCTTC. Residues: CASSLLDEQFF.

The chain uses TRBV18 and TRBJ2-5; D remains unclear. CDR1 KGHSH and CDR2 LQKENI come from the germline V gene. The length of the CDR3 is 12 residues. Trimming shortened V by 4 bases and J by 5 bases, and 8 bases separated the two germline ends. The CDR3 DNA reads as TGTGCCAGCTCACGCGGCGCGGAGACCCAGTACTTC. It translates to CASSRGAETQYF.

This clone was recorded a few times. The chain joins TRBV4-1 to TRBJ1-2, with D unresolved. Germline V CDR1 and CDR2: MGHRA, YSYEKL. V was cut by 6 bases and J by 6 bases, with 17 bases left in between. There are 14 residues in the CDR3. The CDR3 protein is CASRAGLGMDGYTF. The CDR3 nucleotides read TGCGCCAGCAGGGCGGGATTGGGGATGGATGGCTACACCTTC.

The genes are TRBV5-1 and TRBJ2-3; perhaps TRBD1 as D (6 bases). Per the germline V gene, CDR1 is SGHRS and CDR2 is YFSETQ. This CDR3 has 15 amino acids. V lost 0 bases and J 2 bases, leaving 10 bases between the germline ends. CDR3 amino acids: CASSLEQGHTDTQYF. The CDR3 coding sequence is TGCGCCAGCAGCTTGGAACAGGGCCACACAGATACGCAGTATTTT. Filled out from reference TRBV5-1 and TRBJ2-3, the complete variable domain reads KAGVTQTPRYLIKTRGQQVTLSCSPISGHRSVSWYQQTPGQGLQFLFEYFSETQRNKGNFPGRFSGRQFSNSRSEMNVSTLELGDSALYLCASSLEQGHTDTQYFGPGTRLTVL.

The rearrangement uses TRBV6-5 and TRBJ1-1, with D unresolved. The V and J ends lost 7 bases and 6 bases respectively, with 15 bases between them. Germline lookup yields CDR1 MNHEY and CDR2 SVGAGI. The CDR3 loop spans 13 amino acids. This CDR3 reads CASTTGSFSEAFF. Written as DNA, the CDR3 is TGTGCCAGCACCACGGGGAGCTTCTCTGAAGCTTTCTTT.

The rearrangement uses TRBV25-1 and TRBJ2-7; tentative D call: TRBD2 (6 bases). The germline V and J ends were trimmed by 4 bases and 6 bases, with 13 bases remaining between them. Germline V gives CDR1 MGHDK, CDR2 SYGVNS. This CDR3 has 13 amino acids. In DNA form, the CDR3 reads TGTGCCAGCAGTGCCTCGCGGGGAGGCGAGCAGTACTTC. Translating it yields CASSASRGGEQYF.

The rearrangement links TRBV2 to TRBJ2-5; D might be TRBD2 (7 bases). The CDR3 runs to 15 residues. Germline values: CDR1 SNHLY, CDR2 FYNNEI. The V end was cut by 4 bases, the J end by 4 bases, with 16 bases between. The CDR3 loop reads CASSAVGGGGETQYF. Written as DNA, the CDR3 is TGTGCCAGCAGTGCCGTTGGGGGCGGGGGAGAGACCCAGTACTTC.

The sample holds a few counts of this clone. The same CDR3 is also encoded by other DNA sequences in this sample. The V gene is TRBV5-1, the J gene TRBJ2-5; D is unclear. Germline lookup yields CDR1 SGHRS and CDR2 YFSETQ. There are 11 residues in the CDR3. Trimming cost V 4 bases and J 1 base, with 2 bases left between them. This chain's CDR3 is CASSLQETQYF. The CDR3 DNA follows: TGCGCCAGCAGCCTCCAAGAGACCCAGTACTTC.